The present T cell receptor beta chain was sequenced within a study of blood T cells in healthy people across ages. A second PCR of about 7 to 11 cycles used a sample-barcoded 5' primer and a J-beta primer mix. From the 5' RACE reads, TCRdb called clonotypes with MiXCR, one entry per CDR3 protein. The data show 1.5 million to 2 million distinct CDR3 sequences, about two fifths seen once. To note about this clonotype: This may be a read error, as it is one base from a much larger clone.

Sequencing used blood. The sequence was obtained from a human donor in good health.

CDR3: CASSLQEDQPQHF. The DNA of the CDR3 is TGTGCCAGCAGTTTACAGGAGGATCAGCCCCAGCATTTT. The rearrangement links TRBV12-3 or TRBV12-4 to TRBJ1-5; no definite D call. V lost 2 bases and J 5 bases, leaving 7 bases between the germline ends. The CDR3 sequence is 13 residues long.